The next 6 T cell receptor beta chains were all read from a single sample in a study of identifying expanded T cells in peripheral blood. The table came from immunoSEQ multiplex PCR; TCRdb's copy has only in-frame clones and leaves some out. This table holds over 90,000 clones, roughly 86% found once. The specimen was blood. The origin of the receptors is a person between 18 and 70 years old in good health.

The chain links TRBV5-1 to TRBJ1-4; TRBD1 matches 8 bases. CDR1 SGHRS and CDR2 YFSETQ come from the germline V gene. This CDR3 has 15 residues. Unmatched junction bases numbered 5, after V lost 3 bases and J lost 4 bases. In nucleotides, the CDR3 is TGCGCCAGCAGCTCCTCAGGGGGCAATAATGAAAAACTGTTTTTT. Protein product: CASSSSGGNNEKLFF.

The chain is built from TRBV14 and TRBJ2-5; 15 nucleotides align to TRBD2. Per germline, CDR1 SGHDN and CDR2 FVKESK. Trimming took 4 bases from V and 4 from J; bases not matched to a gene: 7. This CDR3 is built from 17 residues. This CDR3 reads CASSPWTSGGAGETQYF. CDR3 coding DNA: TGTGCCAGCAGCCCCTGGACTAGCGGGGGGGCCGGAGAGACCCAGTACTTC.

CDR3 residues: CSVGPQSTNYGYTF. In DNA, the CDR3 is TGCAGCGTTGGCCCACAGAGTACTAACTATGGCTACACCTTC. This chain links TRBV29-1 with TRBJ1-2; D is unresolved. Trimming pared 4 bases from V and 0 bases from J, leaving 12 bases between. The germline CDR1 and CDR2 sequences are SQVTM and ANQGSEA. CDR3 length: 14 residues.

This clone is a singleton in its sample. V usage is TRBV5-8 and J usage is TRBJ2-1, with 13 positions matching TRBD2. Germline-derived CDR1 and CDR2 are SGHTS and YDEGEE. This CDR3 is 17 amino acids long. V trimming: 4 bases; J trimming: 8 bases; junction bases outside the gene matches: 12. The CDR3 here is CASSPTRTSGSVDEQFF. CDR3 sequence (DNA): TGTGCCAGCAGCCCAACCCGGACTAGCGGGAGTGTTGATGAGCAGTTCTTC.

The chain carries TRBV12-5 and TRBJ2-7, with D uncertain. Germline CDR1 LGHNT, CDR2 FRNRAP. The length of the CDR3 is 15 residues. V was shortened by 0 bases and J by 4 bases, with 13 bases between the two germline ends. The CDR3 DNA is TGTGCTAGTGGTTTGGTAGTTGGAATTTCGTACGAGCAGTACTTC. Its translation is CASGLVVGISYEQYF.

This rearrangement joins TRBV18 to TRBJ2-2; 9 nucleotides match TRBD1. The CDR3 has 16 residues. V was pared by 4 bases and J by 2 bases, with 5 bases of the junction left unmatched. Germline V lookup: CDR1 KGHSH, CDR2 LQKENI. DNA for the CDR3: TGTGCCAGCTCACGGCCGGGACAGGGAAACACCGGGGAGCTGTTTTTT. Residues: CASSRPGQGNTGELFF.